This TCR beta chain came from a study of regulatory T cells in long-lasting Graves disease. Study at large: Graves' cases, newly diagnosed, had used antithyroid drugs under 3 months.

This CDR3 contains 12 residues. Germline V CDR1 and CDR2: MNHNS, SASEGT. TCR beta libraries were built with iRepertoire HTBI primers and Arm-PCR of CDR3 regions. From the multiplex PCR reads, TCRdb called clonotypes with MiXCR, one entry per CDR3 protein. Among 510,000 or so distinct CDR3 sequences listed, approximately 12% were seen once. This clonotype showed up many times. Mismatch with germline at one junction end may stem from a read error. The sample's time point: newly diagnosed GD, antithyroid drugs for less than 3 months. The TCR library was prepared using RNA isolated from PBMCs. The same data also went into a second study, on T cells in Graves' hyperthyroidism and ophthalmopathy. That study reports: Patients between 18 and 65 years old had hyperthyroidism, newly diagnosed and lasting under 2 months.

The source material was peripheral blood mononuclear cells (PBMCs), sampled at new diagnosis, from a patient treated with antithyroid drugs. This TCR derives from a woman aged 25 to 39 with Graves disease. The chain recombines TRBV6-1 with TRBJ1-2; TRBD1 is a possible D gene (5 bases). CDR3 sequence: CASGEGYYGYTF. CDR3 sequence (DNA): TGTGCCAGCGGTGAGGGGTACTATGGCTACACCTTC.